Listed below are T cell receptor beta chains from one sample, sequenced in a study of blood T cell repertoires in COVID-19. Sequencing was performed with immunoSEQ multiplex PCR; in TCRdb, only in-frame clones are kept and a portion is missing. Of around 390,000 clones listed, more than 75% are singletons. The sequenced sample consisted of PBMCs or T cells enriched from blood (not recorded which). The receptors originated from a woman in her forties or fifties who had recovered from COVID-19. The CDR3 runs from the conserved cysteine through the conserved F or W. D genes are given only for firm matches. Clone size, where shown, is once, few, many, or a class for clones that have expanded.

TRBV6-2/TRBV6-3	13	.	.	TRBJ2-7	TGTGCCAGCAGTTGGACAGTCTCCTACGAGCAGTACTTC	CASSWTVSYEQYF
TRBV28	14	.	.	TRBJ2-3	TGTGCCAGCAGTGGACCGGACTTCACAGATACGCAGTATTTT	CASSGPDFTDTQYF
TRBV2	15	.	.	TRBJ2-3	TGTGCCAGCAGTGCGAGACACATTAGCACAGATACGCAGTATTTT	CASSARHISTDTQYF
TRBV3-1/TRBV3-2	14	TRBD1	.	TRBJ1-6	TGTGCCAGCAGCCAAGGACAGGGGGGTTCACCCCTCCACTTT	CASSQGQGGSPLHF
TRBV6-5	12	.	.	TRBJ1-1	TGTGCCACCATGACAGGGAACACTGAAGCTTTCTTT	CATMTGNTEAFF
TRBV27	13	.	.	TRBJ2-7	TGTGCCAGCGAAAAACAACAGGGCTACGAGCAGTACTTC	CASEKQQGYEQYF
TRBV18	13	TRBD1	.	TRBJ1-2	TGTGCCAGCTCACCACGACAGGGCCAGGGCTACACCTTC	CASSPRQGQGYTF
TRBV5-1	15	TRBD2	.	TRBJ2-5	TGCGCCAGCAGTACGCTAGCGGGGGGTGTAAAGACCCAGTACTTC	CASSTLAGGVKTQYF
TRBV24-1	13	.	.	TRBJ2-2	TGTGCCACCAGTGATTTTCCGTCCGGGGAGCTGTTTTTT	CATSDFPSGELFF
TRBV11-1	12	.	.	TRBJ1-2	TGTGCCAGCAGCACAACAGGCTTCGGCTACACCTTC	CASSTTGFGYTF
TRBV27	13	.	.	TRBJ2-7	TGTGCCAGCAGTTTCGGGGGTCCGGACGAGCAGTACTTC	CASSFGGPDEQYF
TRBV5-1	15	TRBD1	.	TRBJ1-1	TGCGCCAGCAGCGGGGGACAGGGGGCGAGAACTGAAGCTTTCTTT	CASSGGQGARTEAFF
TRBV7-2	15	.	.	TRBJ1-1	TGTGCCAGCAGCCCATATAGCTCCGCCGGGATAGAAGCTTTCTTT	CASSPYSSAGIEAFF
TRBV3-1/TRBV3-2	15	.	.	TRBJ1-4	TGTGCCAGCAGCCAAGGGGACACAACTAATGAAAAACTGTTTTTT	CASSQGDTTNEKLFF
TRBV29-1	12	.	.	TRBJ2-5	TGCAGCGCTCGCAGGTCACAAGAGACCCAGTACTTC	CSARRSQETQYF
TRBV7-2	15	TRBD1	.	TRBJ2-1	TGTGCCAGCAGCTTATTAGGGGGCCGAATAAATGAGCAGTTCTTC	CASSLLGGRINEQFF
TRBV7-2	14	TRBD1	.	TRBJ2-5	TGTGCCAGCAGCCCCGACAGGGCGGATGAGACCCAGTACTTC	CASSPDRADETQYF
TRBV30	13	.	once	TRBJ2-1	TGTGCCTATGGAGTGTATCAGGGAGGCGAGCAGTTCTTC	CAYGVYQGGEQFF
TRBV2	16	TRBD2	.	TRBJ2-3	TGTGCCAGCAGTGCACCAGCGGGGGCCGTGCGCGATACGCAGTATTTT	CASSAPAGAVRDTQYF
TRBV6-2/TRBV6-3	15	.	.	TRBJ2-3	TGTGCCAGCAGTTTTAGGGGCCTTAGAACAGATACGCAGTATTTT	CASSFRGLRTDTQYF
TRBV6-4	14	.	.	TRBJ1-1	TGTGCCAGCTCTTGGACGGCCGGGGACACTGAAGCTTTCTTT	CASSWTAGDTEAFF
TRBV2	14	.	.	TRBJ1-5	TGTGCCAGCAGTGTCGAACATAGCAATCAGCCCCAGCATTTT	CASSVEHSNQPQHF
TRBV6-5	15	.	.	TRBJ1-2	TGTGCCAGCAGTGACTCTGGGACGGGGGTCTATGGCTACACCTTC	CASSDSGTGVYGYTF
TRBV30	13	.	.	TRBJ1-1	TGTGCCTGGAGCCGGTTTGAGAACACTGAAGCTTTCTTT	CAWSRFENTEAFF
TRBV3-1/TRBV3-2	12	.	.	TRBJ1-3	TGTGCCAGCAGCCAAGGCCGAGACACCATATATTTT	CASSQGRDTIYF
TRBV4-1	15	.	.	TRBJ1-2	TGCGCCAGCAGCCAGGGAGGGAACCCGGCCTATGGCTACACCTTC	CASSQGGNPAYGYTF
TRBV10-2	16	.	.	TRBJ2-2	TGCGCCAGCAGTGATATGAGCGGACGGAACACCGGGGAGCTGTTTTTT	CASSDMSGRNTGELFF
TRBV21-1	16	.	.	TRBJ2-2	TGTGCCAGCAGCAAAGAGGTCGGGGAGAACACCGGGGAGCTGTTTTTT	CASSKEVGENTGELFF
TRBV27	16	TRBD1	.	TRBJ1-5	TGTGCCAGCAGTTTATTCGGGACAGGGGGCAATCAGCCCCAGCATTTT	CASSLFGTGGNQPQHF
TRBV12-3/TRBV12-4	13	.	.	TRBJ2-2	TGTGCCAGCAGCCACAGGGTATCCGGGGAGCTGTTTTTT	CASSHRVSGELFF
TRBV15	16	TRBD2	.	TRBJ2-1	TGTGCCACCAGCAGCCCGACTGGGACTAGAAACAATGAGCAGTTCTTC	CATSSPTGTRNNEQFF
TRBV9	14	.	.	TRBJ2-1	TGTGCCAGCAGCGTAGTTACAGGCGGGGATGAGCAGTTCTTC	CASSVVTGGDEQFF
TRBV2	14	.	.	TRBJ1-5	TGTGCCAGCAAGCCCGGGGGAAGCAATCAGCCCCAGCATTTT	CASKPGGSNQPQHF
TRBV19	13	.	.	TRBJ1-1	TGTGCCAGTAAGGGAGTACGGAACACTGAAGCTTTCTTT	CASKGVRNTEAFF
TRBV9	15	.	.	TRBJ1-1	TGTGCCAGCAGCGTAACGGACAGCATTTCCCATGAAGCTTTCTTT	CASSVTDSISHEAFF
TRBV6-5	13	TRBD1	.	TRBJ1-1	TGTGCCAACCCGACAGGGCGGGGGGCTGAAGCTTTCTTT	CANPTGRGAEAFF
TRBV4-3	17	TRBD2	.	TRBJ2-7	TGCACCAGCAGCCAAGGGTCGGGGGGGACATTGTCCTACGAGCAGTACTTC	CTSSQGSGGTLSYEQYF
TRBV4-3	17	.	.	TRBJ1-1	TGCGCCAGCAGCCAAGATCTTAGAAAAAGAAGTAACACTGAAGCTTTCTTT	CASSQDLRKRSNTEAFF
TRBV9	15	TRBD2	few	TRBJ2-3	TGTGCCAGCAGCGTTAGGACTAGCACGGCAGATACGCAGTATTTT	CASSVRTSTADTQYF
TRBV7-9	14	TRBD1	.	TRBJ1-6	TGTGCCAGCAGGACCGGGACAGATAATTCACCCCTCCACTTT	CASRTGTDNSPLHF